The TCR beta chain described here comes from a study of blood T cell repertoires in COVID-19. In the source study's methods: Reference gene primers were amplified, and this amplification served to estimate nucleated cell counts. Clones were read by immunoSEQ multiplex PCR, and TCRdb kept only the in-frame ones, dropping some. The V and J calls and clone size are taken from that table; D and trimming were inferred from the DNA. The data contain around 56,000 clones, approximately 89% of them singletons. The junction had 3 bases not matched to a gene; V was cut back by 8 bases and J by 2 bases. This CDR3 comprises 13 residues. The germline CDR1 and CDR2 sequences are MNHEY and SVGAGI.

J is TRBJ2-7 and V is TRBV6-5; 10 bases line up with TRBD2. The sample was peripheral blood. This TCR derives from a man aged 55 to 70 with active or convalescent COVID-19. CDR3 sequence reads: CASGLAEPYEQYF. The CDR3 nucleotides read TGTGCCAGCGGACTAGCGGAGCCCTACGAGCAGTACTTC.